The sequence of this T cell receptor beta chain was determined in a study of shared clonotypes between healthy human individuals. Study as a whole: Each donor's CD4 naive and CD4 memory cells filled three plates apiece, CD8 naive two, and CD8 memory one. Findings and caveats of the study: Naive subsets generally exceeded memory subsets in estimated richness. Clonotypes shared by all four donors outscored non-shared clonotypes in generation probability.

A few counts support this clone. Its target is unknown. Naive CD4+ cells were CD45RA-selected; the remaining cells were memory. CDR1 and CDR2 from the germline V gene are GTSNPN and SVGIG (reference sequence). The CDR3 consists of 13 residues. The V and J ends lost 1 base and 2 bases respectively, with 6 bases between them. Produced via immunoSEQ multiplex PCR; TCRdb's table is partial and in-frame only. The sample holds around 2.5 million clones, over 85% seen once. This clonotype originated in a man aged 18 to 29 in good health. Some clones in this sample may be carry-over from other donors' samples. The sequenced sample was naive CD4+ T cells from PBMCs. Regarding subset: CD45RA+ positively selected. The chain joins TRBV30 to TRBJ1-3, with D possibly matching TRBD1 (5 bases). The CDR3 nucleotides read TGTGCCTGGAGTGCAGGGACTGGAAACACCATATATTTT. Residues: CAWSAGTGNTIYF.